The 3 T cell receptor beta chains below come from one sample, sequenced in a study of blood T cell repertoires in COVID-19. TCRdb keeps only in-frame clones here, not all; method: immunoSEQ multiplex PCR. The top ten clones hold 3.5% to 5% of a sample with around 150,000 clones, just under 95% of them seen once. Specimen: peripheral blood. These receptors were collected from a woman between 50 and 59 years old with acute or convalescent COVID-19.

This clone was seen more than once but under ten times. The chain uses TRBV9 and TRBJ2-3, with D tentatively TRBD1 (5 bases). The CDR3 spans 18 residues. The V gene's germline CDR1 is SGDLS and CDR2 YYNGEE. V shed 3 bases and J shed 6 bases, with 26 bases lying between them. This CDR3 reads CASSDPSYRVNGADTQYF. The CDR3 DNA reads TGTGCCAGCAGCGACCCATCGTACCGGGTCAATGGGGCCGATACGCAGTATTTT.

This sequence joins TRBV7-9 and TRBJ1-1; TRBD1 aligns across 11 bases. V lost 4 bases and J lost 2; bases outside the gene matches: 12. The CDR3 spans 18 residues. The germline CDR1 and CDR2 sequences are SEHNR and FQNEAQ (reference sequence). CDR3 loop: CASSSTGMDRGRNTEAFF. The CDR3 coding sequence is TGTGCCAGCAGCTCTACGGGTATGGACAGGGGGCGAAACACTGAAGCTTTCTTT.

DNA for the CDR3: TGTGCCAGCAGCGCCTCCGGGACAGGGTACGAGCAGTACTTC. It specifies CASSASGTGYEQYF. The rearrangement joins TRBV9 to TRBJ2-7; 9 bases agree with TRBD1. J lost 4 bases, V lost 3 bases, and 5 bases had no gene match. The CDR3 loop spans 14 amino acids. CDR1 SGDLS and CDR2 YYNGEE come from the germline V gene.